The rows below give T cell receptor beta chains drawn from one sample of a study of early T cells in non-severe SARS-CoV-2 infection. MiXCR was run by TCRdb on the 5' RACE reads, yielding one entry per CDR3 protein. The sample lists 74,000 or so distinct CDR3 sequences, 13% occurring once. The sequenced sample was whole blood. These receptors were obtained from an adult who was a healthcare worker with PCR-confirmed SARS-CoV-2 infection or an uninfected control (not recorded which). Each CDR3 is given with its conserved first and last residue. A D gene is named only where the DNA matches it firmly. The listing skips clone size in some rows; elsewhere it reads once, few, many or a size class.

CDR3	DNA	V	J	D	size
CASTKQVNTEAFF	TGTGCCAGCACTAAACAGGTGAACACTGAAGCTTTCTTT	TRBV6-5	TRBJ1-1	.	many
CASSWATYKGDNEQFF	TGTGCCAGCAGTTGGGCTACATACAAGGGTGACAATGAGCAGTTCTTC	TRBV28	TRBJ2-1	.	many
CASSITVSNEKLFF	TGTGCCAGTAGTATAACCGTATCTAATGAAAAACTGTTTTTT	TRBV19	TRBJ1-4	.	many
CSARLGQGALGYTF	TGCAGTGCTAGACTGGGACAGGGGGCCTTGGGCTACACCTTC	TRBV20-1	TRBJ1-2	TRBD1	many
CASSSDRGAVYEQFF	TGTGCCAGCAGCTCGGACAGGGGGGCTGTGTATGAGCAGTTCTTC	TRBV5-6	TRBJ2-1	TRBD1	.
CASSLRQEAFF	TGTGCCAGCAGCTTAAGACAGGAGGCCTTCTTC	TRBV7-2	TRBJ2-1	.	few
CASSLNWNEQFF	TGTGCCAGCAGCTTAAACTGGAATGAGCAGTTCTTC	TRBV7-9	TRBJ2-1	.	many
CASTQLAGVGNIQYF	TGTGCCAGCACTCAGCTAGCGGGAGTTGGAAACATTCAGTACTTC	TRBV28	TRBJ2-4	TRBD2	.
CATSVQQNTEAFF	TGTGCCACCAGTGTCCAACAGAACACTGAAGCTTTCTTT	TRBV24-1	TRBJ1-1	.	medium-sized
CASSLDRDEQYF	TGTGCCAGCAGCCTCGACAGGGACGAGCAGTACTTC	TRBV28	TRBJ2-7	TRBD1	many
CASSSGATYEQYF	TGTGCCAGCAGCTCCGGGGCTACCTACGAGCAGTACTTC	TRBV6-1	TRBJ2-7	.	many
CASRETGELFF	TGTGCCAGCAGGGAGACCGGGGAGCTGTTTTTT	TRBV12-3/TRBV12-4	TRBJ2-2	.	.
CASSLRDSEGDEQYF	TGTGCCAGTAGTCTACGGGACTCGGAGGGAGACGAGCAGTACTTC	TRBV19	TRBJ2-7	.	few
CASSLVHQTSRMIGELFF	TGTGCCAGTAGCTTGGTCCACCAAACTAGCAGGATGATCGGGGAGCTGTTTTTT	TRBV19	TRBJ2-2	.	many
CASSSSREAGELFF	TGTGCCAGCAGCTCGTCCAGGGAGGCCGGGGAGCTGTTTTTT	TRBV5-4	TRBJ2-2	.	many